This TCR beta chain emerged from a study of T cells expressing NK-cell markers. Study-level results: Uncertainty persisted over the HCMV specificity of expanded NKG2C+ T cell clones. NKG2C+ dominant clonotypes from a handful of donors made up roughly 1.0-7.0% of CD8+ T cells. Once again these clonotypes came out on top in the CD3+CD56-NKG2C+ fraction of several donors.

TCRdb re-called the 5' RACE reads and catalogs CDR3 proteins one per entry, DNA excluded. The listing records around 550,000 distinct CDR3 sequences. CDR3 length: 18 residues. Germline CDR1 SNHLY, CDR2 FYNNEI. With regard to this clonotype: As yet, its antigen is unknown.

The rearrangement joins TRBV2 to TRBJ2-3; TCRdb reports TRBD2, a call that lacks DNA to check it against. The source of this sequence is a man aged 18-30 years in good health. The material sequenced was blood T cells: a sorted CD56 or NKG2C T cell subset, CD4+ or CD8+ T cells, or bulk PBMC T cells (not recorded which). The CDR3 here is CASSEASGSIWGTDTQYF.